This T cell receptor beta chain was identified during a study of T cells after yellow fever vaccination. Across the study: Low-cell-number fractions were prepared with SMART-Seq v4 Ultra Low Input. General study points: Shared CD4/CD8 clonotypes were a small share, likely from convergent recombination. On re-exposure, the response was weaker but peaked faster, at day 5 versus 15.

The CDR3 consists of 14 residues. Trimming took 3 bases from V and 3 from J, leaving 11 bases between them. Germline V CDR1 and CDR2: SGHVS, FQNEAQ. By 5'RACE template switching, TCR cDNA was produced, with a universal primer site and UMIs added in the process. TCRdb passed the 5' RACE reads through MiXCR, listing each CDR3 protein once. The table lists hundreds of thousands of distinct CDR3 sequences, 9% to 15% of them singletons. A remark on this clonotype: The antigen is unknown.

The chain joins TRBV7-8 to TRBJ1-1; a weak D match, TRBD1 (5 bases). This TCR was sampled from a man aged 25-40 years who received the YFV17D yellow fever vaccine. Sequencing was performed on PBMCs, taken on the day of the yellow fever booster vaccination. CDR3 nucleotide sequence: TGTGCCAGCAGCTTTAACAGGAGGGACACTGAAGCTTTCTTT. Residues: CASSFNRRDTEAFF.